This T cell receptor (beta chain) appears in the sequencing data of a study of OX40 agonist ivuxolimab in advanced cancers. Sequencing used immunoSEQ multiplex PCR; TCRdb keeps in-frame clones, though not all of them. This sample has approximately 61,000 clones, with roughly 90% found just once. Sequenced material: CD4+ or CD8+ T cells sorted from blood, taken in a trial of the OX40 agonist ivuxolimab. This TCR came from an adult with an advanced solid tumor such as melanoma, head and neck, liver or kidney cancer.

In DNA, the CDR3 is TGTGCCAGCAGTGAAGGTCAGCCCCAGCATTTT. This gives the protein CASSEGQPQHF. The rearrangement links TRBV6-5 to TRBJ1-5; no clear D gene. There are 11 residues in the CDR3. Germline CDR1 is MNHEY and CDR2 is SVGAGI. V lost 5 bases and J lost 6, with 5 bases in between.